This record covers a single T cell receptor (beta chain). This sample is drawn from a study of T cells after somatic rescue of genetic block. CDR3 length: 12 amino acids. V was trimmed by 7 bases and J by 6 bases, leaving 12 bases between them. Per the germline V gene, CDR1 is SNHLY and CDR2 is FYNNEI. The method was immunoSEQ multiplex PCR; TCRdb's version includes in-frame clones alone and lacks a portion of them. The table lists 88,000 or so clones, 80% to 90% of them singletons. The chain employs TRBV2 and TRBJ1-2; D might be TRBD1 (5 bases). The TCR was taken from a woman aged 18-29 years. Sequences were obtained from peripheral blood mononuclear cells (PBMCs). CDR3 sequence: CASIEGLNGYTF. The CDR3, as DNA: TGTGCCAGCATTGAGGGGCTGAATGGCTACACCTTC.